These 17 T cell receptor beta chains came from one sample sequenced in a study of blood T cell repertoires in COVID-19. Data came from immunoSEQ multiplex PCR; TCRdb stores just in-frame clones and leaves some out. This table holds tens of thousands of clones, roughly 90% found once. The sample consisted of peripheral blood. Receptors were obtained from a man in his fifties or sixties with active COVID-19.

This chain uses TRBV6-5 with TRBJ2-7, with D possibly being TRBD1 (6 bases). Looked up from germline, CDR1 is MNHEY and CDR2 is SVGAGI. This CDR3 comprises 14 residues. Trimming left V 5 bases short and J 3 bases short, with 14 bases between. The CDR3 DNA is TGTGCCAGCAGTCCGGGACAAACATACTACGAGCAGTACTTC. It specifies CASSPGQTYYEQYF.

The chain recombines TRBV10-1 with TRBJ2-2; the match to TRBD2 covers 11 bases. The length of the CDR3 is 15 residues. Germline CDR1 is WNHNN and CDR2 is SYGVQD (reference sequence). Trimming cost V 6 bases and J 1 base; bases outside gene matches: 1. DNA of the CDR3: TGCGCCAGCAGCGGGACTAGCGGGAACACCGGGGAGCTGTTTTTT. Amino acids: CASSGTSGNTGELFF.

V and J are TRBV1 and TRBJ1-1. TRBV1 is an annotated pseudogene. The CDR3 is 16 amino acids. In nucleotides, the CDR3 is TGCACCAGCAGCCCGTATATTCGGGGGTACGGCACTGAAGCTTTCTTT. It is translated as CTSSPYIRGYGTEAFF.

The J gene is TRBJ1-1, the V gene TRBV7-8, with a possible D match to TRBD1 (5 bases). The germline gives CDR1 SGHVS, CDR2 FQNEAQ. Trimming left V 1 base short and J 2 bases short, with 11 bases between. The CDR3 spans 15 residues. CDR3 coding DNA: TGTGCCAGCAGCTTAGGTCGGGGGGTCAACACTGAAGCTTTCTTT. It specifies CASSLGRGVNTEAFF.

The chain joins TRBV5-1 to TRBJ2-3; tentative D call: TRBD2 (5 bases). This CDR3 contains 14 residues. Germline V lookup: CDR1 SGHRS, CDR2 YFSETQ. Deletions cut 4 bases from V and 1 base from J, with 10 bases between. DNA of the CDR3: TGCGCCAGCAGCCGATTACTAGGCACAGATACGCAGTATTTT. Amino acids: CASSRLLGTDTQYF. The complete variable domain, with remaining parts taken from reference TRBV5-1 and TRBJ2-3, reads KAGVTQTPRYLIKTRGQQVTLSCSPISGHRSVSWYQQTPGQGLQFLFEYFSETQRNKGNFPGRFSGRQFSNSRSEMNVSTLELGDSALYLCASSRLLGTDTQYFGPGTRLTVL.

V is TRBV5-6 and J is TRBJ2-2, with D possibly TRBD2 on 5 matching bases. V was cut by 4 bases and J by 2 bases, with 12 bases left in between. The length of the CDR3 is 15 residues. Germline V gene data show CDR1 as SGHDT and CDR2 as YYEEEE. CDR3 bases: TGTGCCAGCAGCAGAGCGGCGGATAACACCGGGGAGCTGTTTTTT. Translating gives CASSRAADNTGELFF.

This clone was observed once. The chain carries TRBV13 and TRBJ1-2, with D maybe TRBD1 (5 bases). CDR1 and CDR2 from the germline V gene are PRHDT and FYEKMQ (reference sequence). This CDR3 contains 13 residues. Trimming took 5 bases from V and 4 from J, leaving 11 bases between them. The CDR3 nucleotides are TGTGCCAGCAGCCACCGGGGGGGCTATGGCTACACCTTC. This gives the protein CASSHRGGYGYTF. Full variable domain (outside the CDR3, taken from reference TRBV13 and TRBJ1-2): AAGVIQSPRHLIKEKRETATLKCYPIPRHDTVYWYQQGPGQDPQFLISFYEKMQSDKGSIPDRFSAQQFSDYHSELNMSSLELGDSALYFCASSHRGGYGYTFGSGTRLTVV.

V is TRBV28 and J is TRBJ2-7; no definite D call. V lost 1 base and J lost 5, with 9 bases in between. Per germline, CDR1 MDHEN and CDR2 SYDVKM. This CDR3 is built from 13 residues. CDR3 in DNA: TGTGCCAGCAGTTTATCTGGCACAGACGAGCAGTACTTC. This encodes CASSLSGTDEQYF.

This sequence joins TRBV15 and TRBJ1-2; 10 positions agree with TRBD1. The CDR3 runs 12 residues. Germline-derived CDR1 and CDR2 are LNHNV and YYDKDF (reference sequence). J lost 6 bases, V lost 8 bases, and 3 bases had no gene match. The CDR3 nucleotides are TGTGCCACCTCGGGACAGGGGAATGGCTACACCTTC. Its protein is CATSGQGNGYTF. The full variable domain, in which reference TRBV15 and TRBJ1-2 provide the parts outside the CDR3, is DAMVIQNPRYQVTQFGKPVTLSCSQTLNHNVMYWYQQKSSQAPKLLFHYYDKDFNNEADTPDNFQSRRPNTSFCFLDIRSPGLGDTAMYLCATSGQGNGYTFGSGTRLTVV.

The chain links TRBV28 to TRBJ2-1; the match to TRBD2 covers 12 bases. Looked up from germline, CDR1 is MDHEN and CDR2 is SYDVKM. The CDR3 consists of 17 residues. V was clipped by 5 bases and J by 2 bases; unmatched bases: 7. The CDR3 nucleotides are TGTGCCAGCAGTGGCCAGACTAGCGGGAGACCCTACAATGAGCAGTTCTTC. Amino acid sequence: CASSGQTSGRPYNEQFF.

The J gene is TRBJ1-1, the V gene TRBV2; perhaps TRBD1 as D (6 bases). This CDR3 is built from 12 residues. Trimming pared 6 bases from V and 5 bases from J, leaving 10 bases between. Germline CDR1 is SNHLY and CDR2 is FYNNEI. CDR3 residues: CASSPQGTEAFF. In DNA, the CDR3 is TGTGCCAGCAGCCCACAGGGAACTGAAGCTTTCTTT. Complete variable domain (other parts from reference TRBV2 and TRBJ1-1): EPEVTQTPSHQVTQMGQEVILRCVPISNHLYFYWYRQILGQKVEFLVSFYNNEISEKSEIFDDQFSVERPDGSNFTLKIRSTKLEDSAMYFCASSPQGTEAFFGQGTRLTVV.

This sequence joins TRBV6-5 and TRBJ2-3; 7 nucleotides line up with TRBD1. With 6 bases clipped from V and 7 bases from J, the junction kept 7 bases outside the gene matches. The CDR3 is made up of 13 amino acids. The germline gives CDR1 MNHEY, CDR2 SVGAGI. CDR3 loop: CASSDGQANTQYF. The CDR3 DNA is TGTGCCAGCAGCGACGGACAGGCAAATACGCAGTATTTT.

The rearrangement uses TRBV2 and TRBJ2-4, with TRBD1 matching 11 bases. The CDR3 length is 15 residues. From germline, CDR1 is SNHLY and CDR2 FYNNEI. V shed 4 bases and J 7 bases; nucleotides not matched to a gene: 6. CDR3 DNA: TGTGCCAGCAGTGCCCGGGACAGGGGGATGAACATTCAGTACTTC. Protein product: CASSARDRGMNIQYF.

Worth noting for this clone: Mismatch with germline at one junction end may stem from a read error. The V gene is TRBV7-7, the J gene TRBJ2-1; 11 nucleotides match TRBD2. The CDR3 runs 15 residues. CDR1 and CDR2 (germline): SSHAT, FNYEAQ (reference sequence). The DNA for the CDR3 is TGTGCTAGCAGCTTGACTAGCGGGACCTACAATGAGCAGTTCTTC. This sequence encodes CASSLTSGTYNEQFF.

The V and J genes are TRBV15 and TRBJ2-1; 7 bases are shared with TRBD2. This CDR3 region has 12 residues. CDR1 and CDR2 from the germline V gene are LNHNV and YYDKDF (reference sequence). V was pared by 5 bases and J by 6 bases, with 1 base of the junction left unmatched. CDR3 bases: TGTGCCACCAGCCGCGGGAGCAATGAGCAGTTCTTC. It specifies CATSRGSNEQFF. The variable domain in full, with the rest retrieved from reference TRBV15 and TRBJ2-1, is DAMVIQNPRYQVTQFGKPVTLSCSQTLNHNVMYWYQQKSSQAPKLLFHYYDKDFNNEADTPDNFQSRRPNTSFCFLDIRSPGLGDTAMYLCATSRGSNEQFFGPGTRLTVL.

The gene calls are TRBV7-3 and TRBJ2-1, with 7 positions matching TRBD1. The CDR3 runs to 16 residues. Germline V gene sequence: CDR1 SGHTA, CDR2 FQGTGA. V dropped 1 base and J dropped 9; count of bases not matched to a gene: 12. The CDR3 DNA sequence: TGTGCCAGCAGCTTAATGGCACCAAAACAGGGGATTGAGCAGTTCTTC. This translates into CASSLMAPKQGIEQFF.

CDR3 loop: CAWSGDSLSNQPQHF. CDR3 nucleotide sequence: TGTGCCTGGAGTGGGGACAGTTTAAGCAATCAGCCCCAGCATTTT. The chain is built from TRBV30 and TRBJ1-5; 7 bases fit TRBD1. Trimming cost V 1 base and J 1 base; bases outside gene matches: 4. CDR3 length: 15 residues. Per the germline V gene, CDR1 is GTSNPN and CDR2 is SVGIG (reference sequence).